The source of this T cell receptor (beta chain) is a study of low-dose radiotherapy and immunotherapy resistance in tumors. Study in general: Every two weeks, cyclophosphamide 200 mg/m2 was infused one day before radiation plus immunotherapy.

The germline V gene has CDR1 DFQATT and CDR2 SNEGSKA (reference sequence). Trimming left V 4 bases short and J 5 bases short, with 22 bases between. The CDR3 is 16 amino acids. Time point described: before trial treatment. All of the donors were given nivolumab, ipilimumab, aspirin, low-dose cyclophosphamide and low-dose radiotherapy as part of RACIN, a single-arm trial. This clonotype showed up many times. cDNA synthesis used a TRAV/TRBV-specific primer set for both chains. The authors amplified TCRs for approximately 20 PCR cycles with a constant-region primer and a V-primer adapter. TCRdb passed the reads through MiXCR, listing each CDR3 protein once. The sample shows tens of thousands of distinct CDR3 sequences, 15% to 20% of them seen only once.

The sample in question was PBMCs, obtained before treatment. The gene calls are TRBV20-1 and TRBJ2-3, with D maybe TRBD2 (6 bases). The source of this sequence is a male donor with prostate cancer. As DNA, the CDR3 is TGCAGTGCTACGGCCTTGGGGGGATTAGTGGGAGATACGCAGTATTTT. Translating it yields CSATALGGLVGDTQYF.